This T cell receptor (beta chain) was observed in a study of T cell responses to AZD1222 COVID-19 vaccine (dated by TCRdb to the early 2020s). In terms of the full investigation: A total of 233 trial participants underwent TCR sequencing, of whom roughly 210 had received two doses of AZD1222 and around 26 had received two doses of the MenACWY control vaccine. Trial participants were enrolled by age into subgroups of 18-55, 56-69 and 70-plus years, and around 150, 28 and 57 TCR-sequenced participants, respectively, were included in these subgroups.

The paper's findings and limits, for the study overall: After two AZD1222 doses, spike-specific TCR breadth and depth were significantly higher than at day 0 and than in MenACWY recipients. In the small 56-69-year group, the increase in depth fell short of significance, most likely because of low power. Conclusions about previously exposed vaccinees are limited because only 6 or 7 AZD1222 recipients were SARS-CoV-2 seropositive at baseline. The vaccine-associated CD4 TCRs covered the entire spike protein, and the dominant responses fell in regions 160-218 and 743-854. No day 14 peak-response samples were available, so repertoires were characterized only after the peak T cell response. Participants were mostly white British and included more females than males, and it was suggested by the authors that clonal diversity may have been underestimated. Reportedly, almost half of the unique spike-specific TCRs recognized epitopes lying outside the regions that are mutated in the B.1.351 and B.1.1.7 variants.

This clone was detected once. This receptor's antigen is unknown. The sample holds no much larger clone one base away, and base qualities are not on file. The CDR3 regions of human TCRbeta chains were subjected to immunosequencing. In the paper's pipeline: TCRs in the repertoires were compared against a reference library of SARS-CoV-2-specific TCRs that had been generated with the MIRA antigen-specificity platform. Breadth was defined as the fraction of unique TCRs that were SARS-CoV-2-associated, and depth was defined as the fraction of total T cells that were SARS-CoV-2-associated. Using the MIRA data, each spike-specific TCR was mapped to the spike region that the TCR reacts to and placed in a CD4 or CD8 class. Log10-transformed breadth and depth values were compared by one-way ANOVA with Sidak's multiple comparisons tests. What TCRdb holds here is the immuneACCESS table cut down to in-frame rearrangements. Part of the clones is not present; checked against another copy, under half of the missing clones reflect an unresolved V gene, and the others are unexplained. V and J calls and clone size come straight from that table; D and trimming were deduced from the DNA. The sample table contains 90,000 to 100,000 clones; only one count was recorded for around 84% of them. The ten biggest clones cover over 12% of the sample.

Reading the germline V gene (reference sequence) gives CDR1 DFQATT and CDR2 SNEGSKA. Measured from the cysteine to the phenylalanine, the CDR3 is 9 residues long. Only the CDR3 part of the read is kept: 27 bases, read in frame from the first base. V trim: 5 bases; J trim: 15 bases; unmatched bases: 3. The meaning of the sample's time point label: about 28 days (+/-7) after the second vaccine dose. Because spike-specific TCR depth and breadth did not differ between the two schedules, AZD1222 recipients who got a second dose at roughly 4 weeks were pooled with those who got a second dose at roughly 12 weeks. Vaccinee samples were obtained from the UK trials COV001 and COV002, which included a single-blind randomized controlled phase 2/3 trial of AZD1222 (ChAdOx1 nCoV-19) in healthy adults. Trial participant PBMC samples were collected at day 0 and day 28 after the second dose for TCRbeta chain sequencing.

The chain links TRBV20-1 with TRBJ2-1, and 8 junction bases match TRBD1. This sequence originates from an adult who received the AZD1222 COVID-19 vaccine. The sample in question was peripheral blood, obtained 28 days after the second AZD1222 dose. The base sequence is TGCAGTGCTGACAGGGGACCGTTCTTC. This yields the protein CSADRGPFF.